The 21 T cell receptor beta chains given below trace back to one sample, sequenced in a study of T cell repertoires in cytomegalovirus infection. These receptors' targets are unknown. TCRdb used MiXCR to reprocess the reads, holding one entry per CDR3 protein. Among about 220,000 distinct CDR3 sequences, about 40% were seen once, and the ten largest hold approximately 60%. The sequenced sample was CD8+ T cells from cultured PBMCs, obtained from culture after CMV antigen stimulation. All receptors derive from a human donor in good health (CMV status not recorded). Some clones in this sample may be carry-over from other donors' samples.

The rearrangement uses TRBV28 and TRBJ2-7; D not resolved. V lost 6 bases and J lost 4, with 16 bases in between. The V gene's germline CDR1 is MDHEN and CDR2 SYDVKM. This CDR3 is built from 14 residues. The CDR3 spells CASSAVTATYEQYF. CDR3 in DNA: TGTGCCAGCAGCGCGGTAACTGCGACATACGAGCAGTACTTC.

CDR3 nucleotide sequence: TGTGCCAGCAGTTTTTCCTGGGGAGGGAGGTCCTACGAGCAGTACTTC. Encoded protein: CASSFSWGGRSYEQYF. The chain joins TRBV27 to TRBJ2-7; 7 positions match TRBD2. V lost 3 bases and J lost 1; bases outside the gene matches: 9. Germline CDR1 is MNHEY and CDR2 is SMNVEV (reference sequence). This CDR3 region has 16 residues.

This clonotype was seen only a few times. The chain links TRBV15 to TRBJ2-7, with 12 bases identical to TRBD2. Germline V gives CDR1 LNHNV, CDR2 YYDKDF (reference sequence). V dropped 2 bases and J dropped 4; count of bases not matched to a gene: 6. CDR3 length: 16 amino acids. This CDR3 is CATSRSSGGASYEQYF. CDR3 bases: TGTGCCACCAGCAGATCTAGCGGGGGGGCCAGTTACGAGCAGTACTTC. Looking up the rest from reference TRBV15 and TRBJ2-7 gives the full variable domain: DAMVIQNPRYQVTQFGKPVTLSCSQTLNHNVMYWYQQKSSQAPKLLFHYYDKDFNNEADTPDNFQSRRPNTSFCFLDIRSPGLGDTAMYLCATSRSSGGASYEQYFGPGTRLTVT.

The rearrangement joins TRBV7-9 to TRBJ2-7; no clear D. Germline-derived CDR1 and CDR2 are SEHNR and FQNEAQ (reference sequence). The ends were cut back, 5 bases at V and 4 bases at J, with 12 bases in the middle. The CDR3 spans 13 residues. The CDR3 here is CASSPSSKYEQYF. The CDR3 nucleotides are TGTGCCAGCAGCCCATCCTCCAAGTACGAGCAGTACTTC.

The chain couples TRBV19 to TRBJ2-3; TRBD2 agrees at 13 bases. V trimming: 7 bases; J trimming: 0 bases; junction bases outside the gene matches: 7. The CDR3 contains 17 residues. Per the germline V gene, CDR1 is LNHDA and CDR2 is SQIVND (reference sequence). The chain's CDR3 is CASMALAGGLSTDTQYF. For the CDR3, the DNA is TGTGCCAGTATGGCACTAGCGGGGGGGCTGAGCACAGATACGCAGTATTTT.

This clonotype was seen more than once but under ten times. The chain combines TRBV12-5 with TRBJ1-1; D remains unclear. The V gene's germline CDR1 is LGHNT and CDR2 FRNRAP. The CDR3 runs to 15 residues. V was pared by 0 bases and J by 0 bases, with 8 bases between. The CDR3 loop reads CASGLVVGLNTEAFF. The CDR3 nucleotides read TGTGCTAGTGGTTTGGTCGTAGGATTGAACACTGAAGCTTTCTTT.

This chain links TRBV6-5 with TRBJ2-7, with D maybe TRBD1 (6 bases). This CDR3 is built from 15 residues. From germline, CDR1 is MNHEY and CDR2 SVGAGI. Deletions cut 5 bases from V and 0 bases from J, with 14 bases between. CDR3 loop: CASSGGQGLSYEQYF. The CDR3, as DNA: TGTGCCAGCAGTGGGGGCCAGGGGCTCTCCTACGAGCAGTACTTC.

V is TRBV19 and J is TRBJ2-1, with 7 bases aligning to TRBD2. The V segment lost 6 bases and the J segment 7 bases; nucleotides outside the gene matches: 6. From germline, CDR1 is LNHDA and CDR2 SQIVND (reference sequence). The CDR3 consists of 13 residues. The CDR3 DNA sequence: TGTGCCAGTAGCCGGGAGGAGGGGAATGAGCAGTTCTTC. It encodes CASSREEGNEQFF.

The chain links TRBV4-1 to TRBJ2-7; D perhaps matches TRBD2 (6 bases). Germline V CDR1 and CDR2: MGHRA, YSYEKL. V gave up 3 bases and J gave up 4 bases, with 13 bases separating them. The CDR3 is made up of 14 amino acids. CDR3 in amino acids: CASSHGGAGYEQYF. The CDR3 DNA is TGCGCCAGCAGCCACGGAGGTGCGGGATACGAGCAGTACTTC.

This clonotype showed up just a few times. The rearrangement uses TRBV7-6 and TRBJ2-7, with unresolved D. Trimming shortened V by 2 bases and J by 0 bases, and 8 bases separated the two germline ends. CDR3 length: 14 amino acids. CDR1 is SGHVS, CDR2 FNYEAQ, per germline. The DNA for the CDR3 is TGTGCCAGCAGCTTAACCTCAGACTCCTACGAGCAGTACTTC. Encoded protein: CASSLTSDSYEQYF.

The V and J genes are TRBV12-3 or TRBV12-4 and TRBJ1-2; weak D call: TRBD1 (5 bases). The CDR3 runs 15 residues. V gave up 3 bases and J gave up 11 bases, with 22 bases separating them. CDR3 protein: CASSLSAQGSAVYTF. The CDR3 DNA is TGTGCCAGCAGTTTGTCGGCTCAGGGTTCCGCCGTTTACACCTTC.

This clonotype was found a few times. The chain carries TRBV7-3 and TRBJ2-1, with a possible D match to TRBD2 (6 bases). Trimming cost V 0 bases and J 1 base, with 7 bases left between them. The CDR3 spans 15 residues. The V gene's germline CDR1 is SGHTA and CDR2 FQGTGA. CDR3 in amino acids: CASSLTAGSYNEQFF. The CDR3 DNA sequence: TGTGCCAGCAGCTTAACTGCGGGGTCCTACAATGAGCAGTTCTTC.

This clonotype was found a few times. This rearrangement joins TRBV11-2 to TRBJ2-3; possible D gene TRBD2, 6 bases. The length of the CDR3 is 18 residues. V was pared by 5 bases and J by 6 bases, with 27 bases between. Germline V CDR1 and CDR2: SGHAT, FQNNGV. CDR3 sequence reads: CASSLTRGTRTSGDTQYF. Written as DNA, the CDR3 is TGTGCCAGCAGCCTCACCCGCGGGACTCGCACCTCCGGGGATACGCAGTATTTT. The full variable domain, its missing parts supplied by reference TRBV11-2 and TRBJ2-3, is EAGVAQSPRYKIIEKRQSVAFWCNPISGHATLYWYQQILGQGPKLLIQFQNNGVVDDSQLPKDRFSAERLKGVDSTLKIQPAKLEDSAVYLCASSLTRGTRTSGDTQYFGPGTRLTVL.

The chain links TRBV12-3 or TRBV12-4 to TRBJ2-2, with 10 bases identical to TRBD2. V trimming: 3 bases; J trimming: 4 bases; junction bases outside the gene matches: 8. This CDR3 contains 17 residues. The CDR3 loop reads CASSFPLAGDPTGELFF. The CDR3 DNA sequence: TGTGCCAGCAGTTTCCCCCTAGCGGGGGATCCCACCGGGGAGCTGTTTTTT.

J is TRBJ2-5 and V is TRBV7-6; 8 bases map to TRBD2. V trimming: 1 base; J trimming: 2 bases; junction bases outside the gene matches: 12. The CDR3 totals 18 residues. CDR1 is SGHVS and CDR2 is FNYEAQ in the germline V gene. CDR3 loop: CASSLVLAGATPQETQYF. The CDR3 DNA reads TGTGCCAGCAGCTTAGTTCTAGCGGGCGCTACCCCTCAAGAGACCCAGTACTTC.

This clonotype has more than one count but fewer than ten. The chain is built from TRBV7-9 and TRBJ2-7, with 10 nucleotides matching TRBD1. With V trimmed by 1 base and J by 3 bases, 6 bases remained unmatched. There are 16 residues in the CDR3. CDR1 and CDR2 from the germline V gene are SEHNR and FQNEAQ (reference sequence). CDR3 amino acids: CASSLVPGQGNYEQYF. CDR3 DNA: TGTGCCAGCAGCTTAGTCCCGGGACAGGGGAACTACGAGCAGTACTTC. The full variable domain, its missing parts supplied by reference TRBV7-9 and TRBJ2-7, is DTGVSQNPRHKITKRGQNVTFRCDPISEHNRLYWYRQTLGQGPEFLTYFQNEAQLEKSRLLSDRFSAERPKGSFSTLEIQRTEQGDSAMYLCASSLVPGQGNYEQYFGPGTRLTVT.

For this clonotype: A read error may account for a junction end that differs from germline. The V and J genes are TRBV5-3 and TRBJ2-7; D may match TRBD1 or TRBD2 (5 bases each). TRBV5-3 is an ORF, with its function uncertain. The CDR3 loop spans 13 amino acids. The CDR3 DNA follows: TGTGCCAGCAGCTTGGGCCCGGGACGCGAGCAGTACTTC. Amino acids: CASSLGPGREQYF.

The J gene is TRBJ2-7, the V gene TRBV11-3, with D tentatively TRBD1 (5 bases). Trimming stripped 1 base from V and 6 bases from J, with 13 bases between. This CDR3 is built from 14 residues. Germline CDR1 reads SGHNT; CDR2 reads YENEEA. The CDR3 nucleotides are TGTGCCAGCAGCTTAGGCGGTGTAGGGGCCGAGCAGTACTTC. It specifies CASSLGGVGAEQYF.

This clonotype occurred a few times. This sequence joins TRBV29-1 and TRBJ1-2, with D tentatively TRBD1 (6 bases). Per germline, CDR1 SQVTM and CDR2 ANQGSEA. This CDR3 has 18 amino acids. Trimming pared 6 bases from V and 3 bases from J, leaving 29 bases between. In nucleotides, the CDR3 is TGCAGCGTCGTGTACTTAGACAGGACCCAACGGCCGGACTATGGCTACACCTTC. It encodes CSVVYLDRTQRPDYGYTF. The full variable domain, completed using reference TRBV29-1 and TRBJ1-2, is SAVISQKPSRDICQRGTSLTIQCQVDSQVTMMFWYRQQPGQSLTLIATANQGSEATYESGFVIDKFPISRPNLTFSTLTVSNMSPEDSSIYLCSVVYLDRTQRPDYGYTFGSGTRLTVV.

The J gene is TRBJ2-7, the V gene TRBV27, with TRBD1 identical over 9 bases. CDR3 length: 15 amino acids. J was trimmed by 3 bases and V by 0 bases; bases with no gene match: 3. Germline assignment: CDR1 MNHEY and CDR2 SMNVEV (reference sequence). The CDR3 loop reads CASSLSPGQGYEQYF. CDR3 nucleotides: TGTGCCAGCAGTTTATCCCCGGGACAGGGCTACGAGCAGTACTTC.

This sequence joins TRBV7-8 and TRBJ2-3; 11 positions match TRBD2. Germline V CDR1 and CDR2: SGHVS, FQNEAQ. This CDR3 comprises 18 residues. Trimming cost V 5 bases and J 3 bases; bases outside gene matches: 13. The CDR3 DNA sequence: TGTGCCAGCAGCCAGACACTAGCGGGAGATTTGGGGACAGATACGCAGTATTTT. Protein: CASSQTLAGDLGTDTQYF.